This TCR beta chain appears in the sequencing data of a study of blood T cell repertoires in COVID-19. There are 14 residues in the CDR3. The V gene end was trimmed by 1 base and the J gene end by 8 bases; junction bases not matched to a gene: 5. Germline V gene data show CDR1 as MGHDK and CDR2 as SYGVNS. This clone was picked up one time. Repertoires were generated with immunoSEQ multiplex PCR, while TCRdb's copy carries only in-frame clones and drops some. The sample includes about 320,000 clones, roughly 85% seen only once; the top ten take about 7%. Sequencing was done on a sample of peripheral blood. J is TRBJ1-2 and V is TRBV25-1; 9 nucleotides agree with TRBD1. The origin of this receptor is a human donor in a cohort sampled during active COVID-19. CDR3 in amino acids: CASSEWYRGRGYTF. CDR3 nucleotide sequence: TGTGCCAGCAGTGAATGGTACAGGGGGCGCGGCTACACCTTC.